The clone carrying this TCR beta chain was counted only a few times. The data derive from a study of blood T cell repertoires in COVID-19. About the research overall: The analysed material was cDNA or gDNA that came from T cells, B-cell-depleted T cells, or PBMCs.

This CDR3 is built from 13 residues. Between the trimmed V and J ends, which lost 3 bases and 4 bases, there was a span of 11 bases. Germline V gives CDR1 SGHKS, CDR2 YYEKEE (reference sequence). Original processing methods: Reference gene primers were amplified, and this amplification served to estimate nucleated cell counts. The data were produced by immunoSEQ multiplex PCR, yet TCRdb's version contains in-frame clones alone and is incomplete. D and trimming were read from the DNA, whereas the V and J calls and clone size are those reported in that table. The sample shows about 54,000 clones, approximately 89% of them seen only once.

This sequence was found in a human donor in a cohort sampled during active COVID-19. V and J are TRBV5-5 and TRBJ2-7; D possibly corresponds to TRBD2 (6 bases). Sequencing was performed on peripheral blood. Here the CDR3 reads CASSYGSRYEQYF. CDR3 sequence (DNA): TGTGCCAGCAGCTACGGGAGTAGGTACGAGCAGTACTTC.